Below, 7 T cell receptor beta chains from the same sample are listed, as sequenced in a study of cytomegalovirus exposure and HLA in healthy donors. PCR was performed using 60 Vbeta and 13 Jbeta primers. Sequencing was performed with immunoSEQ multiplex PCR; in TCRdb, only in-frame clones are kept and a portion is missing. The data show 210,000 or so clones, 85% to 90% seen once. Source material: PBMCs. These receptors were taken from a man aged 25 to 45 in good health and CMV-seronegative.

The chain combines TRBV19 with TRBJ2-6, with D maybe TRBD1 (5 bases). V was shortened by 5 bases and J by 1 base, with 12 bases between the two germline ends. Germline CDR1 and CDR2: LNHDA and SQIVND (reference sequence). The CDR3 spans 16 residues. The CDR3 DNA reads as TGTGCCAGTAGTGTCGGACATCTTTCTGGGGCCAACGTCCTGACTTTC. It specifies CASSVGHLSGANVLTF.

This clone occurred once. The chain is built from TRBV5-1 and TRBJ2-3; 9 bases match TRBD2. The length of the CDR3 is 17 residues. Germline CDR1 SGHRS, CDR2 YFSETQ. V shed 0 bases and J 2 bases; nucleotides not matched to a gene: 7. The CDR3 loop is CASSLASGVSSTDTQYF. In nucleotides, the CDR3 is TGCGCCAGCAGCTTGGCTAGCGGGGTGTCTTCCACAGATACGCAGTATTTT.

The chain couples TRBV11-2 to TRBJ1-2, with D perhaps TRBD1 (5 bases). The CDR3 spans 14 residues. Trimming cost V 2 bases and J 0 bases, with 7 bases left between them. Germline values: CDR1 SGHAT, CDR2 FQNNGV. The CDR3 nucleotides are TGTGCCAGCAGCTTACGACAGACTAACTATGGCTACACCTTC. It encodes CASSLRQTNYGYTF.

The gene calls are TRBV19 and TRBJ2-3; possibly TRBD2 for D (6 bases). Per germline, CDR1 LNHDA and CDR2 SQIVND (reference sequence). Trimming cost V 7 bases and J 2 bases, with 22 bases left between them. The CDR3 is made up of 17 amino acids. The CDR3 region is CASTLIGLGGTTDTQYF. The CDR3 region has the DNA TGTGCCAGTACTCTAATAGGTCTGGGGGGAACCACAGATACGCAGTATTTT. Full variable domain (remainder filled in from reference TRBV19 and TRBJ2-3): DGGITQSPKYLFRKEGQNVTLSCEQNLNHDAMYWYRQDPGQGLRLIYYSQIVNDFQKGDIAEGYSVSREKKESFPLTVTSAQKNPTAFYLCASTLIGLGGTTDTQYFGPGTRLTVL.

The rearrangement links TRBV10-3 to TRBJ2-5; the match to TRBD1 covers 8 bases. The end of the DNA is better explained by TRBJ2-7, so the J call may be wrong. The CDR3 extends over 13 amino acids. Germline V gene lookup returns CDR1 ENHRY and CDR2 SYGVKD. CDR3 nucleotide sequence: TGTGCCATCGGTCGTGGACAGGGAATCGAGCAGTACTTC. This codes for CAIGRGQGIEQYF.

The V gene is TRBV6-5, the J gene TRBJ2-6; D is unclear. The CDR3 runs to 15 residues. The V gene lost 5 bases and the J gene lost 4 bases, with 12 bases spanning the gap. The germline CDR1 and CDR2 sequences are MNHEY and SVGAGI. CDR3 residues: CASSLTRSGANVLTF. The CDR3 DNA reads TGTGCCAGCAGTCTAACTCGTTCGGGGGCCAACGTCCTGACTTTC.

The chain links TRBV29-1 to TRBJ2-1; a possible D gene is TRBD1 (7 bases). Germline assignment: CDR1 SQVTM and CDR2 ANQGSEA. The CDR3 covers 14 residues. V lost 7 bases to trimming and J lost 8 bases, with 21 bases between them. CDR3 sequence reads: CSAEGAERADEQFF. CDR3 bases: TGCAGCGCCGAGGGGGCCGAGCGGGCGGATGAGCAGTTCTTC.